The source of this T cell receptor beta chain is a study of beta chain features in type 1 diabetes. The study, taken as a whole, reports: TCRB CDR3 length was moderately but significantly reduced in all four CD4+ subsets of Type 1 diabetes patients.

Sequencing targeted expressed TCRB transcripts, as all isolated RNA had been reverse transcribed. Profiling relied on immunoSEQ multiplex PCR, and the TCRdb table lists in-frame clones only, not all of them. The data show 680,000 or so clones, 13% seen once. This clone was observed a handful of times. Its antigen is currently unknown. Germline V gene sequence: CDR1 SGDLS, CDR2 YYNGEE. The CDR3 runs 15 residues. After removal of 4 bases from V and 2 bases from J, the junction contained 7 bases not matched to a gene. Sequencing was done on a sample of naive CD4+ T cells from blood. This sequence joins TRBV9 and TRBJ2-7, with 9 bases aligning to TRBD1. The origin of this receptor is a man between 18 and 29 years old with type 1 diabetes. CDR3 coding DNA: TGTGCCAGCAGCCCTCGGACAGGGGTTCCCTACGAGCAGTACTTC. Protein sequence: CASSPRTGVPYEQYF.